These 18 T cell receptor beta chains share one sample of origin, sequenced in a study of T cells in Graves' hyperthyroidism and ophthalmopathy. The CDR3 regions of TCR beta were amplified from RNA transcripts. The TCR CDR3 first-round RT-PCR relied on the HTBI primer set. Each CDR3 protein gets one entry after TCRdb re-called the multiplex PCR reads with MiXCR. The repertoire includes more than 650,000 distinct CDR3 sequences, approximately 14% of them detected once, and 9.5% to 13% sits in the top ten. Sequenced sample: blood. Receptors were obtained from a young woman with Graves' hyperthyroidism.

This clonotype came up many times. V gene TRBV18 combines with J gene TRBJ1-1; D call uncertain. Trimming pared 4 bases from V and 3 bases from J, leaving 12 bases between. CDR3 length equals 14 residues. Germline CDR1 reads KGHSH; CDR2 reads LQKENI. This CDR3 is CASSRGFVDTEAFF. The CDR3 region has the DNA TGTGCCAGCTCACGAGGGTTCGTTGACACTGAAGCTTTCTTT.

The CDR3: CASSLAGLTGWARPYEQYF. In nucleotides, the CDR3 is TGTGCCAGCAGCTTAGCGGGACTAACGGGATGGGCCAGGCCCTACGAGCAGTACTTC. V gene TRBV7-2 combines with J gene TRBJ2-7; 7 positions agree with TRBD2. Per germline, CDR1 SGHTA and CDR2 FQGNSA. The CDR3 is 19 residues long. Germline trimming cut 0 bases from V and 2 bases from J; bases unmatched to any gene: 16. Looking up the rest from reference TRBV7-2 and TRBJ2-7 gives the full variable domain: GAGVSQSPSNKVTEKGKDVELRCDPISGHTALYWYRQSLGQGLEFLIYFQGNSAPDKSGLPSDRFSAERTGGSVSTLTIQRTQQEDSAVYLCASSLAGLTGWARPYEQYFGPGTRLTVT.

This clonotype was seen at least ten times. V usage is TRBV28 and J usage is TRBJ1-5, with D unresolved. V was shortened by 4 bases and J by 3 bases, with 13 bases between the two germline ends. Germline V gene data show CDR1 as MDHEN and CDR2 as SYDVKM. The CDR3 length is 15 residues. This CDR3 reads CASSSPTLDNQPQHF. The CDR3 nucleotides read TGTGCCAGCAGTTCGCCCACTCTCGACAATCAGCCCCAGCATTTT. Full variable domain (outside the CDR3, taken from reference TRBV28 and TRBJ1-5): DVKVTQSSRYLVKRTGEKVFLECVQDMDHENMFWYRQDPGLGLRLIYFSYDVKMKEKGDIPEGYSVSREKKERFSLILESASTNQTSMYLCASSSPTLDNQPQHFGDGTRLSIL.

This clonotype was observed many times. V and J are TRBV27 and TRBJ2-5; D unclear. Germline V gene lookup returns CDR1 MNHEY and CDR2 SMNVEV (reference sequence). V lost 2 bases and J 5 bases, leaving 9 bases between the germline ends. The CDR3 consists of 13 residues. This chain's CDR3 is CASSLMRSETQYF. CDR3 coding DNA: TGTGCCAGCAGTTTAATGAGATCCGAGACCCAGTACTTC.

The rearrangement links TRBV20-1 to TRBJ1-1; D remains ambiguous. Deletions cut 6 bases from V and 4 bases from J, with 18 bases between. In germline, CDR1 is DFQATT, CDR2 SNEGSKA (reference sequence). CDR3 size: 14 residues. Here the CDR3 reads CSAQREGEGTEAFF. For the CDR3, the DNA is TGCAGTGCCCAGAGGGAAGGAGAGGGCACTGAAGCTTTCTTT.

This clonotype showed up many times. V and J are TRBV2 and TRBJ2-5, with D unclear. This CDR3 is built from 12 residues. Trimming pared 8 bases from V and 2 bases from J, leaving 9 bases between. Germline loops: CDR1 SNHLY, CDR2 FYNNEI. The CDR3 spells CASHANQETQYF. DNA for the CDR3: TGTGCCAGCCACGCAAATCAAGAGACCCAGTACTTC.

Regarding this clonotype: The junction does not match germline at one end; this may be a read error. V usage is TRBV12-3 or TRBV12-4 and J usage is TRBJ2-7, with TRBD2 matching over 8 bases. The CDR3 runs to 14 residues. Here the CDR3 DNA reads TGTGCCTGCAGTACCGGGACTAGCTCCTACGAGCAGTACTTC. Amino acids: CACSTGTSSYEQYF.

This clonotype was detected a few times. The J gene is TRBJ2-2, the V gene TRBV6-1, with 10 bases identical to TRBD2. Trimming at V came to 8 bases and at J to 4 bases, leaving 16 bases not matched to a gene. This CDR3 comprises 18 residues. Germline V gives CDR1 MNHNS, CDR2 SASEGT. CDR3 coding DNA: TGTGCCAGCCTCGACTCCGCTAGCGGGAGATGGAGCACCGGGGAGCTGTTTTTT. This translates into CASLDSASGRWSTGELFF.

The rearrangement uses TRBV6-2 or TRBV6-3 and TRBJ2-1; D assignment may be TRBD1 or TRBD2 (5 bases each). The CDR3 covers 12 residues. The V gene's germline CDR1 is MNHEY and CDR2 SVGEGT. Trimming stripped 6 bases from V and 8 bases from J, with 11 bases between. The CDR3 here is CASRPQEDEQFF. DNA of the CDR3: TGTGCCAGCAGACCACAGGAGGATGAGCAGTTCTTC.

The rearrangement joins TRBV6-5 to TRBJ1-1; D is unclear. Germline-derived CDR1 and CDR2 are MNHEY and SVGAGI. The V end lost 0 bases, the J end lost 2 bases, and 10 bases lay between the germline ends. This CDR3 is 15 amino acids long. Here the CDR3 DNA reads TGTGCCAGCAGTTACTCCGTCGACACCAACACTGAAGCTTTCTTT. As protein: CASSYSVDTNTEAFF.

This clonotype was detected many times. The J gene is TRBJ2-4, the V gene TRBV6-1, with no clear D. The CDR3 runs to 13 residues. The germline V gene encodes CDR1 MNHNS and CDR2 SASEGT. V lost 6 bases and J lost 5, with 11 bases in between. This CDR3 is CASRTALQNIQYF. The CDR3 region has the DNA TGTGCCAGCAGGACCGCGCTCCAAAACATTCAGTACTTC.

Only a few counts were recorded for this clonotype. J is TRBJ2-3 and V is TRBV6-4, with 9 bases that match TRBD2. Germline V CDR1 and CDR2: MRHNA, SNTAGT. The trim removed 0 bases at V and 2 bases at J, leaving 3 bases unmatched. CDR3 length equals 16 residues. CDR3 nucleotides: TGTGCCAGCAGTGACTCAATAGCGGGAGCCACAGATACGCAGTATTTT. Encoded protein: CASSDSIAGATDTQYF.

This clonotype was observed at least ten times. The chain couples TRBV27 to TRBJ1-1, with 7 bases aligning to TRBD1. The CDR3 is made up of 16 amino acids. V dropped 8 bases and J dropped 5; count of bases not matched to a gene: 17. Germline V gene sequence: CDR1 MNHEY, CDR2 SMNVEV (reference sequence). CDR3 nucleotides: TGTGCCAGCCTCAACAAGCAACAGGGGTCGGGGACTGAAGCTTTCTTT. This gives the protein CASLNKQQGSGTEAFF.

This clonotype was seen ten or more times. CDR3 DNA: TGCAGTGCTAGAGATAGACGCCCGACAGGGCAGCTTGAAGCTTTCTTT. It codes for CSARDRRPTGQLEAFF. The V and J genes are TRBV20-1 and TRBJ1-1; 7 bases agree with TRBD1. The junction had 14 bases not matched to a gene; V was cut back by 0 bases and J by 7 bases. Germline V CDR1 and CDR2: DFQATT, SNEGSKA (reference sequence). The CDR3 has 16 amino acids.

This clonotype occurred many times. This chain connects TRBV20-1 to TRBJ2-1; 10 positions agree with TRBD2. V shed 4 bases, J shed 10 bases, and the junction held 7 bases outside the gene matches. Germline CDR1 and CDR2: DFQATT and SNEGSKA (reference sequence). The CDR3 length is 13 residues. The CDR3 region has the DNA TGCAGTGCTACTAGCGGGGGTTCAGCAGAGCAGTTCTTC. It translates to CSATSGGSAEQFF.

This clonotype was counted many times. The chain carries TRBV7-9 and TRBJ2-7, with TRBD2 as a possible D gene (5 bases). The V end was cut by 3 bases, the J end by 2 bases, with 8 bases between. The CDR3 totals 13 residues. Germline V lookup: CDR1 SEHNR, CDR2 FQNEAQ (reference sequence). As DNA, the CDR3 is TGTGCCAGCAGCTTCCGGGGAACCTACGAGCAGTACTTC. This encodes CASSFRGTYEQYF.

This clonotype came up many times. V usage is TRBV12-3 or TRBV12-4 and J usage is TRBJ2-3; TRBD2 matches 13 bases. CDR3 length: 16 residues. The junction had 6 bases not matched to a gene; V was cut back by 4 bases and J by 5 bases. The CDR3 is CASSSRTSGGLDTQYF. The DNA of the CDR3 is TGTGCCAGCAGTTCGCGGACTAGCGGGGGCTTAGATACGCAGTATTTT.

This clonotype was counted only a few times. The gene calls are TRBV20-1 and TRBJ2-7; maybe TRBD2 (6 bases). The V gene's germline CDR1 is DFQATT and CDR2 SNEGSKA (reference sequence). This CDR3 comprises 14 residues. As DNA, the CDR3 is TGCAGGACACTCTATAGGCGGGAACGCTACGAGCAGTACTTC. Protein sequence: CRTLYRRERYEQYF.